This T cell receptor beta chain was recorded in a study of T cell repertoires in cytomegalovirus infection. Study as a whole: Matching HLA type, along with CMV infection, was indicated by public TCR beta signatures.

MiXCR, run by TCRdb on the reads, gives a single entry per CDR3 protein. The sample records around 530,000 distinct CDR3 sequences, about 26% being singletons. There are 15 residues in the CDR3. The ends were cut back, 6 bases at V and 8 bases at J, with 20 bases in the middle. The source material was PBMCs. The TCR was taken from a human donor in good health (CMV status not recorded). Some clones in this sample may be carry-over from other donors' samples. The chain has TRBV12-3 or TRBV12-4 and TRBJ1-3; D perhaps matches TRBD1 (6 bases). The CDR3 DNA reads as TGTGCCAGCAGCCCCGAAGGACAGATCGAGGACACCATATATTTT. Amino acid sequence: CASSPEGQIEDTIYF.